One and the same sample provided the 26 T cell receptor beta chains below, sequenced in a study of T cells in Graves' hyperthyroidism and ophthalmopathy. RNA transcripts gave rise to amplified TCR beta CDR3 regions. Carried out on the TCR CDR3, a first-round RT-PCR used the HTBI primer set. TCRdb re-derived calls from the multiplex PCR reads in MiXCR, one entry per CDR3 protein. This table has 500,000 to 600,000 distinct CDR3 sequences, about half appearing once. Sample: peripheral blood or thyroid tissue (not recorded which). These receptors all stem from a woman under 30 with Graves' hyperthyroidism.

A word on this clonotype: This may stem from a read error, because a much larger clone lies one nucleotide away. The V call is TRBV20-1, the J call TRBJ2-2; no firm D call. Germline V gene data show CDR1 as DFQATT and CDR2 as SNEGSKA (reference sequence). The CDR3 runs 13 residues. The V gene lost 6 bases and the J gene lost 3 bases, with 11 bases spanning the gap. CDR3 nucleotides: TGCAGTGCGCCGGACCCTTACACCGGGGAGCTGTTTTTT. Its protein is CSAPDPYTGELFF.

The chain recombines TRBV20-1 with TRBJ1-1; 7 bases fit TRBD1. V lost 0 bases to trimming and J lost 7 bases; unmatched junction nucleotides: 8. The CDR3 is made up of 14 amino acids. Per the germline V gene, CDR1 is DFQATT and CDR2 is SNEGSKA (reference sequence). CDR3 DNA sequence: TGCAGTGCTAGAGACTCCGGGACAGTTAATGAAGCTTTCTTT. Its protein product is CSARDSGTVNEAFF.

V gene TRBV30 combines with J gene TRBJ1-1; D call uncertain. The germline CDR1 and CDR2 sequences are GTSNPN and SVGIG (reference sequence). Between the trimmed V and J ends, which lost 4 bases and 2 bases, there was a span of 17 bases. There are 15 residues in the CDR3. Here the CDR3 reads CAWNPSGFGNTEAFF. The CDR3 DNA sequence: TGTGCCTGGAATCCCTCGGGATTCGGAAACACTGAAGCTTTCTTT.

Concerning this clonotype: The junction does not match germline at one end; this may be a read error. The J gene is TRBJ1-1, the V gene TRBV14; D is ambiguous. This CDR3 comprises 8 residues. CDR1 and CDR2 from the germline V gene are SGHDN and FVKESK. CDR3 nucleotide sequence: TGTGCCAGCAGCCTTCATTCCTTT. This translates into CASSLHSF.

This clonotype was seen at least ten times. The chain couples TRBV9 to TRBJ1-2; 8 bases line up with TRBD1. The V gene's germline CDR1 is SGDLS and CDR2 YYNGEE. J lost 7 bases, V lost 2 bases, and 13 bases had no gene match. There are 16 residues in the CDR3. The CDR3 region has the DNA TGTGCCAGCAGCGTCCACGACAGGGGCCTGTTTCGTGGCTACACCTTC. It yields the protein CASSVHDRGLFRGYTF. Full variable domain (missing parts from reference TRBV9 and TRBJ1-2): DSGVTQTPKHLITATGQRVTLRCSPRSGDLSVYWYQQSLDQGLQFLIQYYNGEERAKGNILERFSAQQFPDLHSELNLSSLELGDSALYFCASSVHDRGLFRGYTFGSGTRLTVV.

In its sample, this clonotype was seen a few times. The V gene is TRBV19, the J gene TRBJ2-1; D may be TRBD2 (6 bases). Trimming pared 3 bases from V and 5 bases from J, leaving 11 bases between. The CDR3 has 14 amino acids. The germline V gene encodes CDR1 LNHDA and CDR2 SQIVND (reference sequence). The CDR3 sequence: CASSITGVNNEQFF. DNA of the CDR3: TGTGCCAGTAGTATCACGGGAGTCAACAATGAGCAGTTCTTC.

Concerning this clonotype: It is likely a read error, because the conserved phenylalanine at the end of the CDR3 is missing. The chain is built from TRBV2 and TRBJ1-1; tentative D call: TRBD1 (5 bases). Germline V gives CDR1 SNHLY, CDR2 FYNNEI. V lost 4 bases and J lost 0, with 15 bases in between. The CDR3 spans 16 residues. The CDR3 DNA reads TGTGCCAGCAGTGGTGTCCGGGGACTCATGAACACTGAAGCTTTCTTA. Protein: CASSGVRGLMNTEAFL.

This clonotype came up many times. The J gene is TRBJ2-5, the V gene TRBV7-9; D ambiguous. CDR1 and CDR2 from the germline V gene are SEHNR and FQNEAQ (reference sequence). With 0 bases removed from V and 4 bases from J, the gap between germline ends came to 9 bases. CDR3 length equals 14 residues. The CDR3 DNA follows: TGTGCCAGCAGCTTAGCGTTTCCCGGAGAGACCCAGTACTTC. Its translation is CASSLAFPGETQYF.

This clonotype was seen once. This rearrangement joins TRBV7-3 to TRBJ1-2, with TRBD1 identical over 11 bases. There are 15 residues in the CDR3. V dropped 1 base and J dropped 10; count of bases not matched to a gene: 8. Per the germline V gene, CDR1 is SGHTA and CDR2 is FQGTGA. CDR3 bases: TGTGCCAGCAGCTTAAATGGACAGGGGGCAGGTGACTACACCTTC. It translates to CASSLNGQGAGDYTF. The full variable domain, its missing parts supplied by reference TRBV7-3 and TRBJ1-2, is GAGVSQTPSNKVTEKGKYVELRCDPISGHTALYWYRQSLGQGPEFLIYFQGTGAADDSGLPNDRFFAVRPEGSVSTLKIQRTERGDSAVYLCASSLNGQGAGDYTFGSGTRLTVV.

On this clonotype: In this CDR3 the conserved last residue, phenylalanine or tryptophan, is missing, so a read error is likely. The V call is TRBV7-8, the J call TRBJ1-2, with D possibly being TRBD1 (5 bases). CDR1 SGHVS and CDR2 FQNEAQ come from the germline V gene. The CDR3 runs to 14 residues. The CDR3: CASSLGGSGYGYTL. The CDR3 coding sequence is TGTGCCAGCAGCTTAGGGGGCAGCGGCTATGGATACACCTTA.

The sample holds a few counts of this clonotype. V is TRBV7-9 and J is TRBJ1-2; possible D gene TRBD1, 6 bases. Trimming cost V 6 bases and J 4 bases, with 12 bases left between them. The CDR3 sequence is 13 residues long. Germline V gene sequence: CDR1 SEHNR, CDR2 FQNEAQ (reference sequence). The CDR3 DNA sequence: TGTGCCAGCAGGGACGAAGGGGGCTATGGCTACACCTTC. It encodes CASRDEGGYGYTF.

V usage is TRBV19 and J usage is TRBJ2-5, with 10 bases identical to TRBD2. The germline V gene encodes CDR1 LNHDA and CDR2 SQIVND (reference sequence). The CDR3 covers 17 residues. J was trimmed by 2 bases and V by 5 bases; bases with no gene match: 11. This CDR3 reads CASSPDGLAETQETQYF. Here the CDR3 DNA reads TGTGCCAGTAGTCCCGATGGACTAGCGGAGACACAAGAGACCCAGTACTTC.

This clonotype was observed many times. The chain couples TRBV19 to TRBJ2-7; 9 bases map to TRBD2. The CDR3 contains 15 residues. Per germline, CDR1 LNHDA and CDR2 SQIVND (reference sequence). Germline trimming cut 3 bases from V and 4 bases from J; bases unmatched to any gene: 7. The CDR3 DNA sequence: TGTGCCAGTAGTATCGGGCTAGCGGGAACGTACGAGCAGTACTTC. Residues: CASSIGLAGTYEQYF.

This clonotype was seen many times. This chain connects TRBV20-1 to TRBJ2-7, with D perhaps TRBD1 or TRBD2 (5 bases each). Deletions cut 1 base from V and 3 bases from J, with 13 bases between. This CDR3 has 14 residues. Germline assignment: CDR1 DFQATT and CDR2 SNEGSKA (reference sequence). The DNA of the CDR3 is TGCAGTGCTAGAGGAGGGACGTTAGGCTACGAGCAGTACTTC. Its translation: CSARGGTLGYEQYF.

The rearrangement uses TRBV3-1 and TRBJ2-7; D unclear. Germline V lookup: CDR1 LGHDT, CDR2 YNNKEL (reference sequence). Between the trimmed V and J ends, which lost 8 bases and 5 bases, there was a span of 19 bases. This CDR3 contains 14 residues. The CDR3 loop reads CASGESGLFHEQYF. In DNA form, the CDR3 reads TGTGCCAGCGGTGAGTCGGGCTTGTTCCACGAGCAGTACTTC.

This chain uses TRBV29-1 with TRBJ2-5; TRBD1 matches 8 bases. Germline trimming cut 4 bases from V and 2 bases from J; bases unmatched to any gene: 12. The V gene's germline CDR1 is SQVTM and CDR2 ANQGSEA. This CDR3 spans 16 amino acids. The CDR3 coding sequence is TGCAGCGTTGTAGCCAGGGGGCGATATGTACAAGAGACCCAGTACTTC. Its translation is CSVVARGRYVQETQYF. Variable domain in full (rest from reference TRBV29-1 and TRBJ2-5): SAVISQKPSRDICQRGTSLTIQCQVDSQVTMMFWYRQQPGQSLTLIATANQGSEATYESGFVIDKFPISRPNLTFSTLTVSNMSPEDSSIYLCSVVARGRYVQETQYFGPGTRLLVL.

The chain carries TRBV15 and TRBJ2-6; no firm D call. Germline assignment: CDR1 LNHNV and CDR2 YYDKDF (reference sequence). CDR3 length: 15 amino acids. V lost 1 base and J 7 bases, leaving 11 bases between the germline ends. The CDR3 loop is CATSRVGVYANVLTF. The CDR3 bases are TGTGCCACCAGCAGAGTAGGTGTGTACGCCAACGTCCTGACTTTC.

The chain employs TRBV19 and TRBJ2-2; D uncertain. The CDR3 loop spans 14 amino acids. Per the germline V gene, CDR1 is LNHDA and CDR2 is SQIVND (reference sequence). V dropped 4 bases and J dropped 13 bases, with 19 bases sitting between them. CDR3 region: CASSSYDGPGWLFF. The CDR3 DNA is TGTGCCAGTAGTAGCTACGACGGACCAGGATGGCTGTTTTTT.

The chain has TRBV29-1 and TRBJ2-7; the D gene is possibly TRBD1 (5 bases). This CDR3 is 14 amino acids long. The V gene's germline CDR1 is SQVTM and CDR2 ANQGSEA. Trimming took off 3 bases at V and 5 bases at J, with 17 bases between the two ends. CDR3 DNA: TGCAGCGTTGAGATCAGCTCTGGGGCCAACGAGCAGTACTTC. It is translated as CSVEISSGANEQYF.

This clonotype has at least ten counts. This chain links TRBV6-2 or TRBV6-3 with TRBJ2-7; 10 bases align to TRBD2. V gave up 2 bases and J gave up 4 bases; unmatched junction bases: 5. The CDR3 sequence is 15 residues long. Per germline, CDR1 MNHEY and CDR2 SVGEGT. Here the CDR3 DNA reads TGTGCCAGCAGTTACCGGGCTAGCGGGGGATACGAGCAGTACTTC. Protein product: CASSYRASGGYEQYF.

As for this clonotype: This CDR3 fails to terminate in the conserved phenylalanine or tryptophan, so it likely reflects a read error. V usage is TRBV11-2 and J usage is TRBJ2-5; 13 bases are shared with TRBD2. CDR3 size: 16 residues. Germline V CDR1 and CDR2: SGHAT, FQNNGV. With V trimmed by 6 bases and J by 5 bases, 9 bases remained unmatched. In nucleotides, the CDR3 is TGTGCCAGCAGTAGAGGACTAGCGGGAGAGGTGGAGACCCAGTACTTA. Its translation is CASSRGLAGEVETQYL.

Regarding this clonotype: This could be a read error, since a much larger clone is one nucleotide away. The chain recombines TRBV2 with TRBJ1-6; D may be TRBD1 (6 bases). This CDR3 is built from 16 residues. CDR1 and CDR2 (germline): SNHLY, FYNNEI. Trimming stripped 5 bases from V and 10 bases from J, with 21 bases between. This CDR3 is CASSLSGGRVQSPLHF. DNA for the CDR3: TGTGCCAGCAGTTTATCGGGGGGCAGGGTTCAATCACCCCTCCACTTT.

This clonotype showed up many times. This chain uses TRBV4-2 with TRBJ2-5; D remains ambiguous. The CDR3 extends over 14 amino acids. The V end was cut by 0 bases, the J end by 7 bases, with 12 bases between. CDR1 LGHNA and CDR2 YNFKEQ come from the germline V gene. CDR3 bases: TGTGCCAGCAGCCAAGATCAGGTAGCAGGGACCCAGTACTTC. This codes for CASSQDQVAGTQYF.

The V and J genes are TRBV10-3 and TRBJ2-7, with TRBD2 matching 13 bases. Per germline, CDR1 ENHRY and CDR2 SYGVKD. With 0 bases clipped from V and 5 bases from J, the junction kept 4 bases outside the gene matches. CDR3 length: 16 residues. CDR3 DNA: TGTGCCATCAGTGAGTCCCGGACTAGCGGGAGCCACGAGCAGTACTTC. Translated, it gives CAISESRTSGSHEQYF.

The V gene is TRBV6-1, the J gene TRBJ2-5, with 14 bases aligning to TRBD2. The CDR3 spans 16 residues. Germline V CDR1 and CDR2: MNHNS, SASEGT. The V segment lost 4 bases and the J segment 5 bases; nucleotides outside the gene matches: 6. The CDR3 DNA is TGTGCCAGCAGTGGACTAGCGGGAGGGCCTTGGGAGACCCAGTACTTC. Protein sequence: CASSGLAGGPWETQYF.

The chain uses TRBV7-9 and TRBJ1-2, with D maybe TRBD1 (6 bases). Germline CDR1 and CDR2: SEHNR and FQNEAQ (reference sequence). Trimming took off 5 bases at V and 0 bases at J, with 16 bases between the two ends. The CDR3 runs to 16 residues. CDR3 sequence reads: CASSPGGGRSNYGYTF. CDR3 in DNA: TGTGCCAGCAGCCCCGGAGGGGGACGTTCTAACTATGGCTACACCTTC.